Listed below are T cell receptor beta chains from one sample, sequenced in a study of OX40 agonist ivuxolimab in advanced cancers. The data were produced by immunoSEQ multiplex PCR, yet TCRdb's version contains in-frame clones alone and is incomplete. The sample shows 85,000 to 120,000 clones, 90% of them seen only once. Sample: CD4+ or CD8+ T cells sorted from blood, taken in a trial of the OX40 agonist ivuxolimab. All receptors come from an adult with an advanced solid tumor such as melanoma, head and neck, liver or kidney cancer. Both conserved end residues are part of each CDR3. D genes are given only for firm matches. A clone size is listed for some rows: how often the clone was seen (once, few, many), or a class if it is expanded.

V: TRBV9; D: -; size: few; J: TRBJ1-2; CDR3: CASSPVRGPGYGYTF; DNA: TGTGCCAGCAGCCCAGTAAGGGGTCCCGGCTATGGCTACACCTTC
V: TRBV6-1; D: TRBD1; size: -; J: TRBJ1-2; CDR3: CASSERGQVDGYTF; DNA: TGTGCCAGCAGTGAAAGGGGGCAAGTTGATGGCTACACCTTC
V: TRBV6-5; D: -; size: -; J: TRBJ1-2; CDR3: CASSYSSLGYYGYTF; DNA: TGTGCCAGCAGTTACTCGAGTTTGGGTTACTATGGCTACACCTTC
V: TRBV5-1; D: TRBD1; size: few; J: TRBJ2-5; CDR3: CASSSTGGPQETQYF; DNA: TGCGCCAGCAGCTCTACAGGGGGCCCCCAAGAGACCCAGTACTTC
V: TRBV25-1; D: TRBD1; size: -; J: TRBJ1-2; CDR3: CASRDTGTGYGYTF; DNA: TGTGCCAGCAGGGACACCGGGACAGGCTATGGCTACACCTTC
V: TRBV6-7; D: -; size: -; J: TRBJ1-3; CDR3: CASRPPGTSGNTIYF; DNA: TGTGCCAGCAGACCTCCCGGGACCTCTGGAAACACCATATATTTT
V: TRBV7-9; D: -; size: -; J: TRBJ1-2; CDR3: CASSDLGAGYGYTF; DNA: TGTGCCAGCAGCGACCTGGGGGCAGGCTATGGCTACACCTTC
V: TRBV7-2; D: -; size: -; J: TRBJ1-2; CDR3: CASSLGAEGRAYGYTF; DNA: TGTGCCAGCAGCTTAGGAGCCGAGGGAAGGGCCTATGGCTACACCTTC
V: TRBV6-5; D: -; size: few; J: TRBJ2-4; CDR3: CASRDLAKNIQYF; DNA: TGTGCCAGCAGAGATCTAGCCAAAAACATTCAGTACTTC
V: TRBV27; D: -; size: -; J: TRBJ2-1; CDR3: CASSARTLETNNEQFF; DNA: TGTGCCAGCAGTGCCCGGACGTTGGAGACAAATAATGAGCAGTTCTTC
V: TRBV7-9; D: TRBD1; size: -; J: TRBJ2-7; CDR3: CASSLGGTDMPQYF; DNA: TGTGCCAGCAGCTTAGGGGGGACAGACATGCCGCAGTACTTC
V: TRBV28; D: -; size: -; J: TRBJ1-1; CDR3: CASSSNMNTEAFF; DNA: TGTGCCAGCAGTTCCAACATGAACACTGAAGCTTTCTTT
V: TRBV2; D: -; size: -; J: TRBJ2-2; CDR3: CASKSTNTGELFF; DNA: TGTGCCAGCAAGAGCACGAACACCGGGGAGCTGTTTTTT
V: TRBV27; D: -; size: -; J: TRBJ2-3; CDR3: CASRRPQGGGGTDTQYF; DNA: TGTGCCAGCAGACGGCCACAGGGGGGAGGGGGCACAGATACGCAGTATTTT
V: TRBV5-4; D: -; size: -; J: TRBJ2-3; CDR3: CASSLAGRNTDTQYF; DNA: TGTGCCAGCAGCTTGGCCGGTCGGAACACAGATACGCAGTATTTT
V: TRBV4-3; D: -; size: -; J: TRBJ2-1; CDR3: CASSRSILGTSSYNEQFF; DNA: TGCGCCAGCAGCCGATCAATTCTTGGGACGAGCTCCTACAATGAGCAGTTCTTC
V: TRBV19; D: TRBD1; size: few; J: TRBJ1-2; CDR3: CASTLGQPSGYTF; DNA: TGTGCCAGTACCCTGGGACAGCCCAGTGGCTACACCTTC
V: TRBV29-1; D: -; size: -; J: TRBJ2-7; CDR3: CSASDSTYEQYF; DNA: TGCAGCGCCTCGGACAGTACCTACGAGCAGTACTTC
V: TRBV7-3; D: TRBD2; size: -; J: TRBJ2-3; CDR3: CASRPPGGPTDTQYF; DNA: TGTGCCAGCAGACCCCCGGGGGGGCCCACAGATACGCAGTATTTT
V: TRBV27; D: TRBD2; size: -; J: TRBJ2-7; CDR3: CASSLSLAGGSYEQYF; DNA: TGTGCCAGCAGTTTGTCGCTAGCGGGGGGATCCTACGAGCAGTACTTC
V: TRBV27; D: TRBD2; size: -; J: TRBJ2-1; CDR3: CASSLLAGGNEQFF; DNA: TGTGCCAGCAGTTTATTGGCGGGGGGGAATGAGCAGTTCTTC
V: TRBV5-5; D: -; size: once; J: TRBJ1-5; CDR3: CASSLFSTSNQPQHF; DNA: TGTGCCAGCAGCTTGTTTAGCACTAGCAATCAGCCCCAGCATTTT
V: TRBV28; D: TRBD2; size: -; J: TRBJ2-3; CDR3: CASTPELGRGGTDTQYF; DNA: TGTGCCAGCACTCCCGAATTAGGGCGGGGGGGCACAGATACGCAGTATTTT
V: TRBV5-5; D: TRBD2; size: -; J: TRBJ2-7; CDR3: CASSAGLAVTYEQYF; DNA: TGTGCCAGCAGCGCGGGACTAGCGGTTACCTACGAGCAGTACTTC
V: TRBV7-9; D: -; size: -; J: TRBJ2-2; CDR3: CASSPLTQSINTGELFF; DNA: TGTGCCAGCAGCCCACTGACACAATCGATCAACACCGGGGAGCTGTTTTTT
V: TRBV5-4; D: -; size: -; J: TRBJ2-7; CDR3: CASSLIQGRYEQYF; DNA: TGTGCCAGCAGCTTGATACAGGGCCGCTACGAGCAGTACTTC
V: TRBV7-2; D: -; size: -; J: TRBJ1-5; CDR3: CASSDYRGMEPQHF; DNA: TGTGCCAGCAGCGATTATCGGGGGATGGAGCCCCAGCATTTT
V: TRBV4-1; D: -; size: -; J: TRBJ1-4; CDR3: CASSQTGTQAGDEKLFF; DNA: TGCGCCAGCAGTCAGACCGGGACACAAGCCGGGGATGAAAAACTGTTTTTT
V: TRBV9; D: -; size: -; J: TRBJ1-5; CDR3: CASSPLGQSNQPQHF; DNA: TGTGCCAGCAGCCCCCTCGGACAGAGCAATCAGCCCCAGCATTTT
V: TRBV7-2; D: -; size: -; J: TRBJ2-1; CDR3: CASSSRTGNEQFF; DNA: TGTGCCAGCAGCTCCAGGACTGGCAATGAGCAGTTCTTC
V: TRBV19; D: -; size: -; J: TRBJ2-5; CDR3: CASSNQGPGETQYF; DNA: TGTGCCAGTAGTAACCAGGGCCCGGGGGAGACCCAGTACTTC
V: TRBV11-2; D: -; size: once; J: TRBJ2-5; CDR3: CASSFQETQYF; DNA: TGTGCCAGCAGCTTCCAAGAGACCCAGTACTTC
V: TRBV10-3; D: TRBD1; size: -; J: TRBJ1-5; CDR3: CAISEGGGKRGYQPQHF; DNA: TGTGCCATCAGTGAAGGAGGGGGCAAAAGGGGCTATCAGCCCCAGCATTTT
V: TRBV2; D: TRBD1; size: -; J: TRBJ1-1; CDR3: CASRDRGSATAFF; DNA: TGTGCCAGCAGAGACAGGGGAAGCGCGACGGCTTTCTTT
V: TRBV25-1; D: TRBD2; size: -; J: TRBJ2-3; CDR3: CASSEFLGGVTDTQYF; DNA: TGTGCCAGCAGTGAATTCCTCGGGGGGGTCACAGATACGCAGTATTTT
V: TRBV7-2; D: -; size: once; J: TRBJ1-2; CDR3: CASSSYGTRGYTF; DNA: TGTGCCAGCAGCTCCTACGGGACGAGAGGCTACACCTTC
V: TRBV19; D: TRBD1; size: -; J: TRBJ1-6; CDR3: CASSATGTGGNSPLHF; DNA: TGTGCCAGTTCCGCCACCGGGACAGGGGGCAATTCACCCCTCCACTTT
V: TRBV7-2; D: -; size: -; J: TRBJ1-5; CDR3: CASSFRDPGSNQPQHF; DNA: TGTGCCAGCAGCTTCCGGGACCCTGGGAGCAATCAGCCCCAGCATTTT
V: TRBV5-1; D: TRBD2; size: -; J: TRBJ2-3; CDR3: CASSLGLAGARDTQYF; DNA: TGCGCCAGCAGCCTAGGACTAGCGGGGGCCAGGGATACGCAGTATTTT
V: TRBV19; D: -; size: once; J: TRBJ1-5; CDR3: CASSIQGYDLSNQPQHF; DNA: TGTGCCAGTAGTATACAGGGCTATGACCTTAGCAATCAGCCCCAGCATTTT
V: TRBV7-2; D: -; size: -; J: TRBJ2-5; CDR3: CASSSFGTPQETQYF; DNA: TGTGCCAGCAGCTCCTTTGGGACACCCCAAGAGACCCAGTACTTC
V: TRBV7-2; D: -; size: -; J: TRBJ1-2; CDR3: CASSLLTLGGYGYTF; DNA: TGTGCCAGCAGCTTGTTAACATTGGGGGGCTATGGCTACACCTTC
V: TRBV30; D: -; size: -; J: TRBJ1-6; CDR3: CAWSEQENSPLHF; DNA: TGTGCCTGGAGCGAACAGGAGAATTCACCCCTCCACTTT
V: TRBV21-1; D: -; size: once; J: TRBJ2-3; CDR3: CASSKDKQTSTDTQYF; DNA: TGTGCCAGCAGCAAAGATAAGCAGACTAGCACAGATACGCAGTATTTT
V: TRBV5-6; D: TRBD1; size: -; J: TRBJ2-3; CDR3: CASSFQGAADTQYF; DNA: TGTGCCAGCAGCTTTCAGGGGGCGGCAGATACGCAGTATTTT
V: TRBV6-4; D: -; size: -; J: TRBJ1-5; CDR3: CASSDMGGQPQHF; DNA: TGTGCCAGCAGTGACATGGGAGGCCAGCCCCAGCATTTT
V: TRBV28; D: TRBD1; size: -; J: TRBJ1-2; CDR3: CASRLQGVYGYTF; DNA: TGTGCCAGCAGACTTCAGGGGGTCTATGGCTACACCTTC
V: TRBV30; D: -; size: -; J: TRBJ2-5; CDR3: CAWSGGVGETQYF; DNA: TGTGCCTGGAGTGGCGGGGTTGGAGAGACCCAGTACTTC
V: TRBV11-2; D: TRBD2; size: -; J: TRBJ2-7; CDR3: CASSHGGGVTYEQYF; DNA: TGTGCCAGCAGCCATGGGGGAGGGGTAACCTACGAGCAGTACTTC